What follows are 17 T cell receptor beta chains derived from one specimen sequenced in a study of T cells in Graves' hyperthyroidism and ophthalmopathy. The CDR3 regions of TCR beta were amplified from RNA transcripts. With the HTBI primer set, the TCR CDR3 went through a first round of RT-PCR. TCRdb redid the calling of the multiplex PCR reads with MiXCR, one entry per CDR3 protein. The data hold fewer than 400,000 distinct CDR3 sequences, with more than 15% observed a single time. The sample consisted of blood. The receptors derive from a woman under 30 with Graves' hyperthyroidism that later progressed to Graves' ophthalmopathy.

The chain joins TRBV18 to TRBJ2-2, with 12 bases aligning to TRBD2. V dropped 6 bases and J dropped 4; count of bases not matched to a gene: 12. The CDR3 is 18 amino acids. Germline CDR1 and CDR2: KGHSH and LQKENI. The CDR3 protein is CASSPFLTSGSGTGELFF. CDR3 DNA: TGTGCCAGCTCGCCCTTCTTGACTAGCGGGAGTGGCACCGGGGAGCTGTTTTTT.

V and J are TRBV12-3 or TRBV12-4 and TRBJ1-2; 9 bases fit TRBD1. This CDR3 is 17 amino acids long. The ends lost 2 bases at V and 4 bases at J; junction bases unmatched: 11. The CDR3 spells CASSLPGQGLASYGYTF. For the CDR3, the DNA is TGTGCCAGCAGTTTACCGGGACAGGGCCTAGCGAGCTATGGCTACACCTTC.

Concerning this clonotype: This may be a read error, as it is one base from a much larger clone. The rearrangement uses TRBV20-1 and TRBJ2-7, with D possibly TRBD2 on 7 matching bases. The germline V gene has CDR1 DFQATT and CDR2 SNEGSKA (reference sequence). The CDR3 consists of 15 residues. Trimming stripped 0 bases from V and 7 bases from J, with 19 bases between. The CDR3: CSARDQRTRGGEQYF. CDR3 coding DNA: TGCAGTGCTAGAGACCAAAGGACAAGGGGGGGTGAGCAGTACTTC.

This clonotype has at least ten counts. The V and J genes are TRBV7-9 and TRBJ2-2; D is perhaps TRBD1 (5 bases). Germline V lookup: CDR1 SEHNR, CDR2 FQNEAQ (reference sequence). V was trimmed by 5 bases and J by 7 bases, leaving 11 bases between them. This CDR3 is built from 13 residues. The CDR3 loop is CASSLQASGELFF. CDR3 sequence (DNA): TGTGCCAGCAGCCTACAGGCCAGCGGGGAGCTGTTTTTT. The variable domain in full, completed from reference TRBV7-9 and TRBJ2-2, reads DTGVSQNPRHKITKRGQNVTFRCDPISEHNRLYWYRQTLGQGPEFLTYFQNEAQLEKSRLLSDRFSAERPKGSFSTLEIQRTEQGDSAMYLCASSLQASGELFFGEGSRLTVL.

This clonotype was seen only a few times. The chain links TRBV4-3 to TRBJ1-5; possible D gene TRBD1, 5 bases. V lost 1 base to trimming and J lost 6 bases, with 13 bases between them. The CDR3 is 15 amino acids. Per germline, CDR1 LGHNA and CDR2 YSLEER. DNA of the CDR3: TGCGCCAGCAGCCAAGCCAACACCGGGGGTCAGCCCCAGCATTTT. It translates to CASSQANTGGQPQHF.

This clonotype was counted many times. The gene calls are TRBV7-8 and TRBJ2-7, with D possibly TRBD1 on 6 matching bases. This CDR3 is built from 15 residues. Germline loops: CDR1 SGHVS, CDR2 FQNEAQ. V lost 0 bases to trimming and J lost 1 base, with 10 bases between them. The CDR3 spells CASSLAGGGSYEQYF. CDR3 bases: TGTGCCAGCAGCTTAGCTGGGGGCGGTTCCTACGAGCAGTACTTC. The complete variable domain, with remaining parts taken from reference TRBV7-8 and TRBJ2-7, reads GAGVSQSPRYKVAKRGQDVALRCDPISGHVSLFWYQQALGQGPEFLTYFQNEAQLDKSGLPSDRFFAERPEGSVSTLKIQRTQQEDSAVYLCASSLAGGGSYEQYFGPGTRLTVT.

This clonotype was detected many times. This CDR3 reads CASSEARVYYEQYF. In nucleotides, the CDR3 is TGTGCCAGCAGTGAAGCCAGGGTCTACTACGAGCAGTACTTC. V usage is TRBV2 and J usage is TRBJ2-7, with D possibly being TRBD1 (5 bases). This CDR3 comprises 14 residues. V was cut by 0 bases and J by 3 bases, with 9 bases left in between. The germline V gene has CDR1 SNHLY and CDR2 FYNNEI.

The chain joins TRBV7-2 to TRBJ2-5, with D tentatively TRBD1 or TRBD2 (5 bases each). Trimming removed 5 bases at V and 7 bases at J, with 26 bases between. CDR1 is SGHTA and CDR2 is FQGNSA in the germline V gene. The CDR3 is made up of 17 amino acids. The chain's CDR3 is CASSPIKGELKRGTQYF. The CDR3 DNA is TGTGCCAGCAGCCCGATAAAAGGCGAATTAAAGAGGGGGACCCAGTACTTC.

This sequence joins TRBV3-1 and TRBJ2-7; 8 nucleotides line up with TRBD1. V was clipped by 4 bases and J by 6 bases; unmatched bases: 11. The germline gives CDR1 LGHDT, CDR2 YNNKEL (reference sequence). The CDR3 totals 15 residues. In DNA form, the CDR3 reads TGTGCCAGCAGCCTGAGAGCGGACAGGGTTTTCGAGCAGTACTTC. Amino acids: CASSLRADRVFEQYF.

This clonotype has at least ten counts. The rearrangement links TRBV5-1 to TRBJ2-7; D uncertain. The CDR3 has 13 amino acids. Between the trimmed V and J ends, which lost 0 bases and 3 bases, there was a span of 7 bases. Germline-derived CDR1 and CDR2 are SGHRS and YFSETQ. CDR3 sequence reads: CASSLDPNYEQYF. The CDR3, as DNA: TGCGCCAGCAGCTTGGATCCTAACTACGAGCAGTACTTC.

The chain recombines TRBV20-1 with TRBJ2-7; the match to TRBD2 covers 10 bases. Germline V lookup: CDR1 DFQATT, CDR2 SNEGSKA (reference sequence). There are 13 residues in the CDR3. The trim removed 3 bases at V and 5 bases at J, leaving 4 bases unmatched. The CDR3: CSASGLAVDEQYF. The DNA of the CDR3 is TGCAGTGCTAGTGGACTAGCGGTCGACGAGCAGTACTTC.

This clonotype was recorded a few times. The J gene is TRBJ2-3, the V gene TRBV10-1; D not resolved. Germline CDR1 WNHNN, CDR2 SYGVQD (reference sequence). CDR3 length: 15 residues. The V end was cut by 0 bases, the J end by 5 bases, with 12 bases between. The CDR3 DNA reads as TGCGCCAGCAGTGAGTCGACTCCACTGGGAGATACGCAGTATTTT. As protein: CASSESTPLGDTQYF.

CDR3 coding DNA: TGCAGCGCTGGAACCTCTGGGGCCAACGTCCTGACTTTC. This translates into CSAGTSGANVLTF. This chain joins TRBV29-1 and TRBJ2-6; D uncertain. CDR1 and CDR2 (germline): SQVTM, ANQGSEA. This CDR3 spans 13 amino acids. V dropped 7 bases and J dropped 0 bases, with 7 bases sitting between them.

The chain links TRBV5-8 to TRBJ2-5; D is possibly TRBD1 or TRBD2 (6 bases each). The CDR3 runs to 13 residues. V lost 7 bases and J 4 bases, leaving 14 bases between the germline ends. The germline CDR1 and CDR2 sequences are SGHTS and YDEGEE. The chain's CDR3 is CASGGGSPETQYF. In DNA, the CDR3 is TGTGCCAGCGGAGGGGGGAGTCCAGAGACCCAGTACTTC.

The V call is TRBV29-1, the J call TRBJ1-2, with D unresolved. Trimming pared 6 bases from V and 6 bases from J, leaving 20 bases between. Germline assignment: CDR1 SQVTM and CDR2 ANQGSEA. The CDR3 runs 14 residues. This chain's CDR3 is CSVATASPSDGYTF. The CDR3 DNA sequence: TGCAGCGTCGCTACAGCCAGTCCCTCAGATGGCTACACCTTC.

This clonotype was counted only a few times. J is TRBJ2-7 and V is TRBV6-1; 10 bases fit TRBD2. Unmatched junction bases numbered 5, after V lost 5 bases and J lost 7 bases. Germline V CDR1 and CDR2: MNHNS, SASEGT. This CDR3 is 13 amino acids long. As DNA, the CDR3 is TGTGCCAGCAGTCCGGGACTAGCGAGTGAGCAGTACTTC. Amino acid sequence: CASSPGLASEQYF.

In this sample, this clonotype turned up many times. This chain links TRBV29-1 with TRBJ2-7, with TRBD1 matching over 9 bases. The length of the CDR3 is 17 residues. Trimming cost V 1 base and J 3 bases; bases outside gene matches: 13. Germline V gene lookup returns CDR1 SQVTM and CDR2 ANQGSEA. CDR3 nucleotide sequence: TGCAGCGTTGAAGTTGCGGCTGCCGGGACAGGGTTCTACGAGCAGTACTTC. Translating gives CSVEVAAAGTGFYEQYF.